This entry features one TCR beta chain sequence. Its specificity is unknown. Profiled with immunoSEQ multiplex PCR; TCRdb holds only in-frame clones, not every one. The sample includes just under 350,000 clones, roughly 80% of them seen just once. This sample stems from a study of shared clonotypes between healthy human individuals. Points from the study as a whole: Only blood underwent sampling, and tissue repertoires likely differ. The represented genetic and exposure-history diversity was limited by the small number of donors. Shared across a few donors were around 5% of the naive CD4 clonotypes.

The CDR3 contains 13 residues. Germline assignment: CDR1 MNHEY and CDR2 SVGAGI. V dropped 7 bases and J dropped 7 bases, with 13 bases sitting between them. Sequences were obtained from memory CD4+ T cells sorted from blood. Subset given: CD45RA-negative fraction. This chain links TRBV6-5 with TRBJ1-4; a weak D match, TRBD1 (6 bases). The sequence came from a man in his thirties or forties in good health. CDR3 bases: TGTGCCAGCATGGGGGAAGGGGGTGAAAAACTGTTTTTT. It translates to CASMGEGGEKLFF.